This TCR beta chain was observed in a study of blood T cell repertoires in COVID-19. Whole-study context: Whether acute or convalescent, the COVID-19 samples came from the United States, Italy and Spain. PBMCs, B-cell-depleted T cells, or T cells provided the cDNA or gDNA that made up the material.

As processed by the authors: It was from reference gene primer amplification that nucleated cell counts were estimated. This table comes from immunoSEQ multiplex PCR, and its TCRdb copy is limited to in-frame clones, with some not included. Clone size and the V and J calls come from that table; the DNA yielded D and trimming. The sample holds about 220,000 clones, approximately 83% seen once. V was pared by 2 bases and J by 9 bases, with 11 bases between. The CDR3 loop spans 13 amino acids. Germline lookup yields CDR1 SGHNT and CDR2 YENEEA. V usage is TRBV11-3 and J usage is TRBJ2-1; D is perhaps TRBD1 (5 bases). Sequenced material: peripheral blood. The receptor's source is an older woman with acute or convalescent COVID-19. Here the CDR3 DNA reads TGTGCCAGCAGCTTATTCACAGGTGGTGAGCAGTTCTTC. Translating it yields CASSLFTGGEQFF.